This passage covers 25 T cell receptor beta chains from one sample sequenced in a study of blood T cell repertoires in COVID-19. The table came from immunoSEQ multiplex PCR; TCRdb's copy has only in-frame clones and leaves some out. The sample lists 250,000 to 350,000 clones, roughly 90% occurring once. The sample was PBMCs or T cells enriched from blood (not recorded which). These receptors were taken from a woman aged 45-65 years who had recovered from COVID-19.

CDR3 amino acids: CASSLVGDYYGYTF. The CDR3 nucleotides read TGTGCCAGCAGCTTGGTCGGAGACTACTATGGCTACACCTTC. The V call is TRBV5-4, the J call TRBJ1-2, with D unclear. From germline, CDR1 is SGHNT and CDR2 YYREEE (reference sequence). Deletions cut 0 bases from V and 3 bases from J, with 9 bases between. The CDR3 runs to 14 residues.

This chain's CDR3 is CASSSYNEQFF. In DNA form, the CDR3 reads TGCGCCAGCAGCTCATACAATGAGCAGTTCTTC. V gene TRBV5-1 combines with J gene TRBJ2-1, with no clear D. The CDR3 loop spans 11 amino acids. Germline V gene data show CDR1 as SGHRS and CDR2 as YFSETQ. Trimming left V 3 bases short and J 4 bases short, with 2 bases between. The full variable domain, with the rest looked up from reference TRBV5-1 and TRBJ2-1, is KAGVTQTPRYLIKTRGQQVTLSCSPISGHRSVSWYQQTPGQGLQFLFEYFSETQRNKGNFPGRFSGRQFSNSRSEMNVSTLELGDSALYLCASSSYNEQFFGPGTRLTVL.

The chain couples TRBV21-1 to TRBJ1-1; the table gives TRBD1 as D, unverified against the DNA. TRBV21-1 is flagged as a pseudogene. The CDR3 has 15 amino acids. As DNA, the CDR3 is TGTGCCAGCAGCAAAGGCAGGGGCGCCCACACTGAAGCTTTCTTT. The encoded protein is CASSKGRGAHTEAFF.

This sequence joins TRBV10-3 and TRBJ1-1; D not resolved. This CDR3 comprises 12 residues. V was cut by 2 bases and J by 8 bases, with 9 bases left in between. Germline-derived CDR1 and CDR2 are ENHRY and SYGVKD. The CDR3 DNA reads as TGTGCCATCAGTGAGGGGCAGACCGAAGCTTTCTTT. Translation: CAISEGQTEAFF.

This sequence joins TRBV27 and TRBJ1-6; TRBD1 aligns across 7 bases. The CDR3 contains 14 residues. Germline lookup yields CDR1 MNHEY and CDR2 SMNVEV (reference sequence). The trim removed 6 bases at V and 9 bases at J, leaving 8 bases unmatched. CDR3 in DNA: TGTGCCAGCAGAAGGTCGGCAGGGGGTTCACCCCTCCACTTT. It translates to CASRRSAGGSPLHF.

The count of this clone is one. The chain carries TRBV28 and TRBJ1-1, with 8 bases identical to TRBD1. CDR1 MDHEN and CDR2 SYDVKM come from the germline V gene. The CDR3 runs 17 residues. V shed 5 bases, J shed 4 bases, and the junction held 15 bases outside the gene matches. The chain's CDR3 is CASSPGGQGPSGTEAFF. The DNA of the CDR3 is TGTGCCAGCAGTCCAGGGGGCCAAGGTCCGTCAGGCACTGAAGCTTTCTTT.

The chain uses TRBV28 and TRBJ1-5, with D possibly being TRBD1 (6 bases). CDR1 is MDHEN, CDR2 SYDVKM, per germline. With 4 bases removed from V and 4 bases from J, the gap between germline ends came to 11 bases. The CDR3 contains 14 residues. This CDR3 reads CASSSSQGNQPQHF. CDR3 DNA sequence: TGTGCCAGCAGTTCCTCGCAGGGGAATCAGCCCCAGCATTTT.

The chain recombines TRBV5-1 with TRBJ2-5; a weak D match, TRBD1 (5 bases). CDR1 is SGHRS, CDR2 YFSETQ, per germline. There are 14 residues in the CDR3. Deletions cut 3 bases from V and 1 base from J, with 10 bases between. The CDR3 here is CASSSAGRQETQYF. DNA for the CDR3: TGCGCCAGCAGCTCGGCAGGGCGCCAAGAGACCCAGTACTTC.

The chain employs TRBV18 and TRBJ1-1; 10 bases match TRBD1. This CDR3 is 14 amino acids long. Trimming removed 0 bases from V and 11 bases from J; junction bases left unmatched: 6. Looked up from germline, CDR1 is KGHSH and CDR2 is LQKENI. The CDR3 DNA reads as TGTGCCAGCTCACCACCGGGACAGGGGATTTCGGCTTTCTTT. Amino acids: CASSPPGQGISAFF.

This rearrangement joins TRBV28 to TRBJ2-7; 7 nucleotides match TRBD2. The ends lost 5 bases at V and 3 bases at J; junction bases unmatched: 10. This CDR3 comprises 15 residues. Per the germline V gene, CDR1 is MDHEN and CDR2 is SYDVKM. The CDR3 region has the DNA TGTGCCAGCAGTGAGTTCGGGGGAGGGAGCTACGAGCAGTACTTC. Encoded protein: CASSEFGGGSYEQYF.

The chain uses TRBV5-1 and TRBJ1-1, with 12 bases aligning to TRBD1. CDR1 is SGHRS, CDR2 YFSETQ, per germline. V shed 4 bases, J shed 7 bases, and the junction held 5 bases outside the gene matches. The CDR3 runs 14 residues. The CDR3 nucleotides read TGCGCCAGCAGCAGGGGACAGGGGGCAAGTGAAGCTTTCTTT. Its translation is CASSRGQGASEAFF. Full variable domain (remainder filled in from reference TRBV5-1 and TRBJ1-1): KAGVTQTPRYLIKTRGQQVTLSCSPISGHRSVSWYQQTPGQGLQFLFEYFSETQRNKGNFPGRFSGRQFSNSRSEMNVSTLELGDSALYLCASSRGQGASEAFFGQGTRLTVV.

This clone appeared a single time. The chain joins TRBV14 to TRBJ1-2; the match to TRBD1 covers 8 bases. J lost 5 bases, V lost 4 bases, and 6 bases had no gene match. The CDR3 extends over 14 amino acids. Germline V gene sequence: CDR1 SGHDN, CDR2 FVKESK. The CDR3 nucleotides are TGTGCCAGCAGCCCAGGACAGGGTGATTATGGCTACACCTTC. The encoded protein is CASSPGQGDYGYTF.

The V gene is TRBV5-5, the J gene TRBJ1-5, with a tentative D call TRBD1 (5 bases). From germline, CDR1 is SGHKS and CDR2 YYEKEE (reference sequence). V was shortened by 7 bases and J by 5 bases, with 13 bases between the two germline ends. This CDR3 has 13 amino acids. In DNA form, the CDR3 reads TGTGCCAGCTCCAAGGGGTTAGATCAGCCCCAGCATTTT. It specifies CASSKGLDQPQHF. Based on the CDR3 plus reference TRBV5-5 and TRBJ1-5, the full variable domain is DAGVTQSPTHLIKTRGQQVTLRCSPISGHKSVSWYQQVLGQGPQFIFQYYEKEERGRGNFPDRFSARQFPNYSSELNVNALLLGDSALYLCASSKGLDQPQHFGDGTRLSIL.

V is TRBV7-2 and J is TRBJ2-1; 10 nucleotides agree with TRBD2. Germline V gene lookup returns CDR1 SGHTA and CDR2 FQGNSA. The CDR3 extends over 15 amino acids. V gave up 5 bases and J gave up 2 bases; unmatched junction bases: 3. The CDR3 DNA follows: TGTGCCAGCAGCAGAGGACTAGCGGCCTACAATGAGCAGTTCTTC. It yields the protein CASSRGLAAYNEQFF.

V usage is TRBV5-5 and J usage is TRBJ2-1; D might be TRBD2 (5 bases). Germline V gene lookup returns CDR1 SGHKS and CDR2 YYEKEE (reference sequence). The CDR3 extends over 14 amino acids. The ends were cut back, 4 bases at V and 9 bases at J, with 17 bases in the middle. The DNA of the CDR3 is TGTGCCAGCAGCCCCCCTCTGAGGGTCGCTGAGCAGTTCTTC. This gives the protein CASSPPLRVAEQFF.

A few counts support this clone. The J gene is TRBJ1-2, the V gene TRBV5-1, with 7 positions matching TRBD1. Germline loops: CDR1 SGHRS, CDR2 YFSETQ. The ends lost 3 bases at V and 7 bases at J; junction bases unmatched: 3. This CDR3 spans 12 amino acids. CDR3 nucleotide sequence: TGCGCCAGCAGCTCTGACAGGGTTGGCTACACCTTC. This sequence encodes CASSSDRVGYTF. Full variable domain (missing parts from reference TRBV5-1 and TRBJ1-2): KAGVTQTPRYLIKTRGQQVTLSCSPISGHRSVSWYQQTPGQGLQFLFEYFSETQRNKGNFPGRFSGRQFSNSRSEMNVSTLELGDSALYLCASSSDRVGYTFGSGTRLTVV.

The gene calls are TRBV18 and TRBJ1-1, with D unresolved. V lost 2 bases to trimming and J lost 0 bases, with 10 bases between them. The CDR3 totals 15 residues. Germline V lookup: CDR1 KGHSH, CDR2 LQKENI. CDR3 sequence reads: CASSPGSNMNTEAFF. Written as DNA, the CDR3 is TGTGCCAGCTCACCAGGTTCGAACATGAACACTGAAGCTTTCTTT.

The V and J genes are TRBV6-1 and TRBJ2-1; 12 nucleotides line up with TRBD2. Germline values: CDR1 MNHNS, CDR2 SASEGT. With 4 bases clipped from V and 3 bases from J, the junction kept 7 bases outside the gene matches. The CDR3 loop spans 17 amino acids. The CDR3 sequence is CASSALAGGNNYNEQFF. The CDR3 nucleotides read TGTGCCAGCAGTGCCCTAGCGGGAGGGAATAACTACAATGAGCAGTTCTTC.

The V call is TRBV6-5, the J call TRBJ1-2; D may be TRBD1 (6 bases). Germline V gene sequence: CDR1 MNHEY, CDR2 SVGAGI. V dropped 5 bases and J dropped 4 bases, with 17 bases sitting between them. The CDR3 loop spans 15 amino acids. The DNA for the CDR3 is TGTGCCAGCAGTCGAACACGTACAGGGAGCTATGGCTACACCTTC. Translating gives CASSRTRTGSYGYTF.

The rearrangement links TRBV19 to TRBJ2-5, with 8 bases matching TRBD2. Losses at the gene ends were 4 bases for V and 5 bases for J; bases not matched to a gene: 9. Germline CDR1 reads LNHDA; CDR2 reads SQIVND (reference sequence). The CDR3 covers 15 residues. The CDR3 loop is CASSKGTSGWETQYF. The CDR3 nucleotides read TGTGCCAGTAGTAAAGGAACTAGCGGTTGGGAGACCCAGTACTTC.

This chain joins TRBV11-1 and TRBJ2-1; 9 nucleotides align to TRBD1. This CDR3 has 16 amino acids. Trimming took 4 bases from V and 2 from J; bases not matched to a gene: 6. Germline-derived CDR1 and CDR2 are SGHAT and FQDESV (reference sequence). The CDR3 nucleotides are TGTGCCAGCAGCTCGGACAGGGGCAGAGCCTACAATGAGCAGTTCTTC. This translates into CASSSDRGRAYNEQFF.

In DNA, the CDR3 is TGTGCCAGCAGCCCGGCCCCTTTGCGGGGGGCGGTAAACATTCAGTACTTC. It is translated as CASSPAPLRGAVNIQYF. The J gene is TRBJ2-4, the V gene TRBV3-1 (or the pseudogene TRBV3-2); 8 positions match TRBD2. The CDR3 loop spans 17 amino acids. With 4 bases clipped from V and 6 bases from J, the junction kept 14 bases outside the gene matches. Germline V gives CDR1 LGHDT, CDR2 YNNKEL (reference sequence).

The chain uses TRBV28 and TRBJ1-4; no reliable D call. Between the trimmed V and J ends, which lost 6 bases and 10 bases, there was a span of 9 bases. CDR3 length: 11 residues. Germline CDR1 is MDHEN and CDR2 is SYDVKM. CDR3 coding DNA: TGTGCCAGCAGCCGGGAGAGAAAACTGTTTTTT. Residues: CASSRERKLFF.

The CDR3: CASTPGGVMNTEAFF. CDR3 DNA sequence: TGTGCCAGTACCCCGGGAGGGGTTATGAACACTGAAGCTTTCTTT. V gene TRBV19 combines with J gene TRBJ1-1, with a tentative D call TRBD1 (5 bases). V lost 7 bases and J lost 0, with 15 bases in between. CDR1 and CDR2 from the germline V gene are LNHDA and SQIVND (reference sequence). The CDR3 length is 15 residues.

The rearrangement links TRBV19 to TRBJ1-2; the D is unclear. The germline gives CDR1 LNHDA, CDR2 SQIVND (reference sequence). Trimming left V 5 bases short and J 0 bases short, with 16 bases between. The CDR3 is made up of 16 amino acids. CDR3 amino acids: CASSPEAQIANYGYTF. In nucleotides, the CDR3 is TGTGCCAGTAGTCCCGAGGCCCAGATTGCTAACTATGGCTACACCTTC.